This T cell receptor (beta chain) was obtained from a study of high-grade serous ovarian cancer treatment subgroups. Study-wide background: Each sample yielded on average 7,494 unique TCR beta rearrangements from approximately 15,000 reads. Study results and limitations: Clonal relatedness tracked neoantigen level, and by trend copy number and mutation load. Repertoire analysis covered CDR3 alone, not CDR1 or CDR2.

Tumor tissue was taken before any definitive surgery or chemotherapy was given. This CDR3 is 11 amino acids long. V lost 5 bases and J 6 bases, leaving 5 bases between the germline ends. Germline V gives CDR1 SGHNT, CDR2 YENEEA. Points on this clone: Its antigen remains unidentified.

The method was immunoSEQ multiplex PCR; TCRdb's version includes in-frame clones alone and lacks a portion of them. The sample includes approximately 17,000 clones, approximately 71% seen only once; the top ten take more than 3.5%. The sequence was obtained from a human donor with high-grade serous ovarian cancer. Sequenced input: tumor tissue. The rearrangement joins TRBV11-3 to TRBJ2-1; D remains unclear. The CDR3 nucleotides read TGTGCCAGCAGCGTATTCAATGAGCAGTTCTTC. It codes for CASSVFNEQFF. Complete variable domain (other parts from reference TRBV11-3 and TRBJ2-1): EAGVVQSPRYKIIEKKQPVAFWCNPISGHNTLYWYLQNLGQGPELLIRYENEEAVDDSQLPKDRFSAERLKGVDSTLKIQPAELGDSAVYLCASSVFNEQFFGPGTRLTVL.